The rows below give T cell receptor beta chains drawn from one sample of a study of T cell changes during pregnancy in multiple sclerosis. Repertoires were generated with immunoSEQ multiplex PCR, while TCRdb's copy carries only in-frame clones and drops some. The table has tens of thousands of clones, approximately 95% seen once. Source: CD4+ T cells from peripheral blood mononuclear cells, taken after pregnancy. The receptors here all came from a female donor with multiple sclerosis, enrolled in a pregnancy study. Each CDR3 is given with its conserved first and last residue. The order of the fields is clone size, D gene, J gene, V gene, CDR3 protein, CDR3 DNA. D genes are given only for firm matches. A clone size is listed for some rows: how often the clone was seen (once, few, many), or a class if it is expanded.

>.|TRBD2|TRBJ2-5|TRBV7-8
CASSLRLAGGPETQYF
TGTGCCAGCAGCTTAAGGCTAGCGGGAGGGCCGGAGACCCAGTACTTC
>.|TRBD2|TRBJ2-1|TRBV6-6
CASSYLADSYNEQFF
TGTGCCAGCAGTTACCTAGCGGACTCCTACAATGAGCAGTTCTTC
>.|TRBD2|TRBJ2-2|TRBV11-3
CASSPGLAGGPSTGELFF
TGTGCCAGCAGCCCTGGACTAGCGGGAGGGCCAAGCACCGGGGAGCTGTTTTTT
>.|.|TRBJ1-2|TRBV6-6
CASSLATVNGYTF
TGTGCCAGCAGTTTGGCGACAGTTAATGGCTACACCTTC
>.|TRBD1|TRBJ2-1|TRBV5-1
CASSFQTGQGNEQFF
TGCGCCAGCAGCTTCCAAACGGGACAGGGTAATGAGCAGTTCTTC
>.|.|TRBJ2-7|TRBV25-1
CASSVQGFEQYF
TGTGCCAGCAGTGTACAGGGATTCGAGCAGTACTTC
>.|TRBD2|TRBJ2-1|TRBV5-6
CASSPTGGPYNEQFF
TGTGCCAGCAGTCCGACGGGGGGGCCCTACAATGAGCAGTTCTTC
>.|.|TRBJ1-1|TRBV29-1
CSVERGGSVGAFF
TGCAGCGTTGAAAGGGGGGGTTCGGTGGGAGCTTTCTTT
>.|TRBD2|TRBJ2-1|TRBV27
CASSFRGVLSGTSSYNEQFF
TGTGCCAGCAGTTTTCGGGGCGTGCTGTCCGGGACTAGCTCCTACAATGAGCAGTTCTTC
>.|TRBD1|TRBJ2-3|TRBV25-1
CASSAPTLGTAADTQYF
TGTGCCAGCAGTGCCCCCACGCTCGGGACAGCTGCTGATACGCAGTATTTT
>.|.|TRBJ1-3|TRBV29-1
CSVTGSGNTIYF
TGCAGCGTAACAGGTTCTGGAAACACCATATATTTT
>once|TRBD2|TRBJ2-1|TRBV5-6
CASSYAGRVTNEQFF
TGTGCCAGCAGCTACGCAGGGAGGGTGACCAATGAGCAGTTCTTC
>.|.|TRBJ2-3|TRBV30
CAWSRLTDTQYF
TGTGCCTGGAGTCGACTCACAGATACGCAGTATTTT
>.|.|TRBJ1-4|TRBV10-3
CAISEGRTYEKLFF
TGTGCCATCAGTGAAGGCAGGACATATGAAAAACTGTTTTTT
>.|TRBD2|TRBJ2-1|TRBV2
CASSWGLAGGLNEQFF
TGTGCCAGCAGTTGGGGACTAGCGGGAGGGCTCAATGAGCAGTTCTTC
>.|TRBD1|TRBJ1-4|TRBV28
CASTVLQGAGNEKLFF
TGTGCCAGCACCGTCCTCCAGGGGGCTGGTAATGAAAAACTGTTTTTT
>.|.|TRBJ1-5|TRBV15
CATSRGGGFSGFDQPQHF
TGTGCCACCAGCAGAGGTGGGGGCTTCTCGGGGTTCGATCAGCCCCAGCATTTT